Below are 15 T cell receptor beta chains sequenced from a single sample in a study of graft-versus-host responses after intestinal transplantation. These receptors' antigens are unknown. The protocol was immunoSEQ multiplex PCR, while the TCRdb copy is restricted to in-frame clones and leaves out a portion. Of some 120,000 clones detected, more than 90% appear once; the ten largest clones hold roughly 0.24%. The input for sequencing was unstimulated CD4+ T cells sorted from spleen or lymph node cells, taken before transplant. The receptors shown here come from a human donor who was the organ donor for an intestinal transplant.

The rearrangement links TRBV7-9 to TRBJ2-2, with TRBD1 matching 8 bases. Germline trimming cut 6 bases from V and 2 bases from J; bases unmatched to any gene: 2. Germline V gene sequence: CDR1 SEHNR, CDR2 FQNEAQ (reference sequence). CDR3 length equals 14 residues. In DNA form, the CDR3 reads TGTGCCAGCAGGACAGGGGCTAACACCGGGGAGCTGTTTTTT. This codes for CASRTGANTGELFF.

This clone was observed once. The rearrangement uses TRBV4-1 and TRBJ2-1; the match to TRBD2 covers 10 bases. Per the germline V gene, CDR1 is MGHRA and CDR2 is YSYEKL. V lost 1 base and J lost 8; bases outside the gene matches: 11. The CDR3 runs to 17 residues. The CDR3 region has the DNA TGCGCCAGCAGCCAAGTCCTAGCGGGGGTCCCGGGGGATGAGCAGTTCTTC. Protein: CASSQVLAGVPGDEQFF.

Remarks on this clone: This same CDR3 is encoded by further DNA sequences in the sample. J is TRBJ2-5 and V is TRBV20-1; the D gene is possibly TRBD1 (5 bases). Trimming left V 2 bases short and J 4 bases short, with 5 bases between. This CDR3 is 11 amino acids long. Germline V gene data show CDR1 as DFQATT and CDR2 as SNEGSKA (reference sequence). The CDR3 reads CSARQGETQYF. CDR3 coding DNA: TGCAGTGCTAGACAGGGAGAGACCCAGTACTTC.

V usage is TRBV6-5 and J usage is TRBJ1-5; possibly TRBD1 for D (6 bases). The germline V and J ends were trimmed by 4 bases and 1 base, with 14 bases remaining between them. CDR1 is MNHEY, CDR2 SVGAGI, per germline. The CDR3 covers 16 residues. As DNA, the CDR3 is TGTGCCAGCAGTTGGGACAAGCAAGCAAGCAATCAGCCCCAGCATTTT. This codes for CASSWDKQASNQPQHF.

This CDR3 is CASSPAGVGNTIYF. The CDR3 DNA sequence: TGTGCCAGCAGTCCAGCAGGGGTCGGAAACACCATATATTTT. The chain employs TRBV27 and TRBJ1-3, with D tentatively TRBD1 (6 bases). Deletions cut 5 bases from V and 4 bases from J, with 12 bases between. CDR1 MNHEY and CDR2 SMNVEV come from the germline V gene (reference sequence). The CDR3 has 14 amino acids.

Points on this clone: Distinct nucleotide sequences in the sample also encode this CDR3. The chain uses TRBV18 and TRBJ2-2; tentative D call: TRBD2 (6 bases). The V gene lost 3 bases and the J gene lost 0 bases, with 8 bases spanning the gap. The CDR3 is made up of 15 amino acids. Germline V gene sequence: CDR1 KGHSH, CDR2 LQKENI. As DNA, the CDR3 is TGTGCCAGCTCACCGGGGGGAGCGAACACCGGGGAGCTGTTTTTT. Translation gives CASSPGGANTGELFF.

The V and J genes are TRBV5-4 and TRBJ2-5; D is possibly TRBD2 (5 bases). Germline lookup yields CDR1 SGHNT and CDR2 YYREEE (reference sequence). This CDR3 has 14 residues. Between the trimmed V and J ends, which lost 4 bases and 4 bases, there was a span of 14 bases. This chain's CDR3 is CASSPGGGAETQYF. The CDR3 bases are TGTGCCAGCAGCCCTGGCGGAGGAGCAGAGACCCAGTACTTC. The entire variable domain, with the rest obtained from reference TRBV5-4 and TRBJ2-5, is as follows: ETGVTQSPTHLIKTRGQQVTLRCSSQSGHNTVSWYQQALGQGPQFIFQYYREEENGRGNFPPRFSGLQFPNYSSELNVNALELDDSALYLCASSPGGGAETQYFGPGTRLLVL.

The chain uses TRBV6-9 and TRBJ2-7; 8 positions match TRBD2. CDR1 is MNHGY, CDR2 SVAAGI, per germline. Trimming cost V 0 bases and J 4 bases; bases outside gene matches: 5. The CDR3 sequence is 15 residues long. CDR3 sequence (DNA): TGTGCCAGCAGTTATTCGAGCGGGAGTTGTTACGAGCAGTACTTC. Amino acid sequence: CASSYSSGSCYEQYF.

V is TRBV28 and J is TRBJ2-2, with 12 bases that match TRBD1. Germline V CDR1 and CDR2: MDHEN, SYDVKM. CDR3 length: 17 amino acids. J lost 7 bases, V lost 4 bases, and 10 bases had no gene match. The CDR3 DNA reads as TGTGCCAGCAGTTCCCTTTCCGGGACAGGGGGCTTCGGGGAGCTGTTTTTT. This gives the protein CASSSLSGTGGFGELFF.

V usage is TRBV18 and J usage is TRBJ2-3; D may be TRBD2 (6 bases). V lost 3 bases, J lost 0 bases, and 16 bases lay in between. There are 17 residues in the CDR3. Germline V CDR1 and CDR2: KGHSH, LQKENI. CDR3 protein: CASSPRMGGLSTDTQYF. DNA for the CDR3: TGTGCCAGCTCACCCCGGATGGGAGGTTTAAGCACAGATACGCAGTATTTT.

This chain connects TRBV19 to TRBJ1-1; 9 positions match TRBD1. The ends lost 6 bases at V and 1 base at J; junction bases unmatched: 30. CDR3 length: 23 amino acids. The germline CDR1 and CDR2 sequences are LNHDA and SQIVND (reference sequence). The CDR3 nucleotides are TGTGCCAGTAGATTGATCGCGGGCGGGGTCCCCGGAACAGGGGGCATATGGAACACTGAAGCTTTCTTT. Amino acid sequence: CASRLIAGGVPGTGGIWNTEAFF.

The chain recombines TRBV2 with TRBJ1-1; 11 bases align to TRBD1. This CDR3 contains 13 residues. CDR1 and CDR2 from the germline V gene are SNHLY and FYNNEI. J gave up 8 bases and V 6 bases, and 5 bases lay outside the gene matches. CDR3 sequence reads: CASSSGQGAEAFF. The CDR3 DNA sequence: TGTGCCAGCAGCTCAGGACAGGGGGCCGAAGCTTTCTTT.

V usage is TRBV6-1 and J usage is TRBJ2-3; 8 bases are a match to TRBD1. Germline V CDR1 and CDR2: MNHNS, SASEGT. The CDR3 runs 14 residues. V shed 7 bases and J 3 bases; nucleotides not matched to a gene: 6. The CDR3 sequence: CASMQGARTDTQYF. The CDR3 DNA reads as TGTGCCAGCATGCAGGGGGCGAGAACAGATACGCAGTATTTT.

DNA of the CDR3: TGTGCCAGCAGCTTACCCTACAGGTTGGGGGCTGGAAACACCATATATTTT. Translating it yields CASSLPYRLGAGNTIYF. The chain joins TRBV5-6 to TRBJ1-3, with D perhaps TRBD1 (5 bases). The CDR3 extends over 17 amino acids. V lost 2 bases, J lost 2 bases, and 17 bases lay in between. Germline assignment: CDR1 SGHDT and CDR2 YYEEEE.

The chain carries TRBV19 and TRBJ2-6; D perhaps matches TRBD1 (6 bases). This CDR3 comprises 17 residues. Germline-derived CDR1 and CDR2 are LNHDA and SQIVND (reference sequence). Trimming shortened V by 2 bases and J by 0 bases, and 11 bases separated the two germline ends. For the CDR3, the DNA is TGTGCCAGTAGTATACAGGGGCGATACTCTGGGGCCAACGTCCTGACTTTC. It is translated as CASSIQGRYSGANVLTF.